The 8 T cell receptor beta chains below come from one sample, sequenced in a study of patients and donors after allogeneic stem cell transplantation. TCRdb fed the RT-PCR reads into MiXCR, producing one record per CDR3 protein. The data show around 82,000 distinct CDR3 sequences, with less than 5% seen just once and 2.6% held by the top ten. The source material was blood, either unsorted or a sorted T cell fraction (not recorded which). These receptors all come from a human donor who was either an allogeneic HSCT recipient or a stem cell or donor lymphocyte infusion donor (not recorded which). It is not recorded whose cells these are; they may come from a transplant donor.

This clonotype came up many times. The chain recombines TRBV2 with TRBJ2-3; a possible D gene is TRBD1 (6 bases). The CDR3 consists of 14 residues. V dropped 3 bases and J dropped 2 bases, with 9 bases sitting between them. Germline CDR1 and CDR2: SNHLY and FYNNEI. The DNA for the CDR3 is TGTGCCAGCAGTGATAACAGGGACACAGATACGCAGTATTTT. Its translation is CASSDNRDTDTQYF.

This clonotype was counted many times. The chain employs TRBV12-3 or TRBV12-4 and TRBJ1-5; possibly TRBD1 for D (5 bases). The CDR3 is 15 residues long. V lost 1 base, J lost 0 bases, and 7 bases lay in between. The DNA of the CDR3 is TGTGCCAGCAGTTTAGTGCAGGGTAGCAATCAGCCCCAGCATTTT. Translated, it gives CASSLVQGSNQPQHF.

V gene TRBV19 combines with J gene TRBJ1-1, with a possible D match to TRBD1 (5 bases). Germline V gene data show CDR1 as LNHDA and CDR2 as SQIVND (reference sequence). With 8 bases removed from V and 4 bases from J, the gap between germline ends came to 14 bases. CDR3 length: 13 amino acids. DNA of the CDR3: TGTGCCAGTGGGCCGACAGCCAGCACTGAAGCTTTCTTT. Protein: CASGPTASTEAFF.

This clonotype was picked up many times. The chain uses TRBV12-3 or TRBV12-4 and TRBJ2-3, with 9 bases matching TRBD2. The CDR3 is made up of 16 amino acids. V lost 5 bases, J lost 0 bases, and 6 bases stayed unmatched. Written as DNA, the CDR3 is TGTGCCAGCAGTCCAGGACTAGCGAGAAGCACAGATACGCAGTATTTT. Translation: CASSPGLARSTDTQYF.

This clonotype was counted many times. The chain is built from TRBV5-1 and TRBJ2-7; D is possibly TRBD2 (6 bases). V lost 1 base, J lost 2 bases, and 10 bases lay in between. Germline CDR1 and CDR2: SGHRS and YFSETQ. This CDR3 spans 14 amino acids. The CDR3 bases are TGCGCCAGCAGCTTGCGGGGGAGCGCCTACGAGCAGTACTTC. This sequence encodes CASSLRGSAYEQYF.

This clonotype was recorded many times. This chain uses TRBV20-1 with TRBJ2-7; 11 bases map to TRBD1. Germline loops: CDR1 DFQATT, CDR2 SNEGSKA (reference sequence). The V gene end was trimmed by 3 bases and the J gene end by 5 bases; junction bases not matched to a gene: 6. There are 14 residues in the CDR3. The CDR3 spells CSASRTGGGDEQYF. The CDR3, as DNA: TGCAGTGCTAGCCGGACAGGGGGCGGAGACGAGCAGTACTTC.

In this sample, this clonotype turned up many times. This chain joins TRBV28 and TRBJ1-4, with 10 bases lining up with TRBD1. J was trimmed by 5 bases and V by 5 bases; bases with no gene match: 2. This CDR3 is 14 amino acids long. Germline lookup yields CDR1 MDHEN and CDR2 SYDVKM. CDR3 amino acids: CASSPTGGNEKLFF. CDR3 nucleotide sequence: TGTGCCAGCAGTCCGACAGGGGGCAATGAAAAACTGTTTTTT.

This clonotype was recorded a few times. The J gene is TRBJ1-1, the V gene TRBV18, with D tentatively TRBD1 (5 bases). The germline V and J ends were trimmed by 0 bases and 3 bases, with 11 bases remaining between them. Germline V gene data show CDR1 as KGHSH and CDR2 as LQKENI. There are 15 residues in the CDR3. CDR3 protein: CASSPPMGPDTEAFF. DNA for the CDR3: TGTGCCAGCTCACCACCGATGGGGCCGGACACTGAAGCTTTCTTT.